These T cell receptor beta chains were read from a single sample in a study of cytomegalovirus exposure and HLA in healthy donors. The data were produced by immunoSEQ multiplex PCR, yet TCRdb's version contains in-frame clones alone and is incomplete. This repertoire shows 150,000 to 200,000 clones, more than 60% found once; its top ten account for about 1.4%. Source material: PBMCs. Every receptor here comes from a woman in her twenties or thirties in good health and CMV-seronegative. Each CDR3 is given with its conserved first and last residue. Fields, in order: D gene, J gene, clone size, V gene, CDR3 protein, CDR3 DNA. The D gene is left open where the match is weak. Clone size appears in some rows only: once, few, many, or a class for an expanded clone.

D gene: TRBD2
J gene: TRBJ2-3
clone size: -
V gene: TRBV5-4
CDR3 protein: CASSLQASGGVDTQYF
CDR3 DNA: TGTGCCAGCAGCTTGCAGGCTAGCGGGGGTGTAGATACGCAGTATTTT

D gene: -
J gene: TRBJ2-2
clone size: once
V gene: TRBV19
CDR3 protein: CASSTNGQPGELFF
CDR3 DNA: TGTGCCAGTAGTACCAATGGACAGCCCGGGGAGCTGTTTTTT

D gene: -
J gene: TRBJ1-5
clone size: -
V gene: TRBV10-3
CDR3 protein: CAISEAGEGQPQHF
CDR3 DNA: TGTGCCATCAGTGAGGCAGGGGAAGGTCAGCCCCAGCATTTT

D gene: -
J gene: TRBJ1-1
clone size: -
V gene: TRBV28
CDR3 protein: CASTFRVGGVSTEAFF
CDR3 DNA: TGTGCCAGCACTTTTCGGGTCGGGGGGGTTAGTACTGAAGCTTTCTTT

D gene: -
J gene: TRBJ2-2
clone size: few
V gene: TRBV4-1
CDR3 protein: CASSQVGQGNTGELFF
CDR3 DNA: TGCGCCAGCAGCCAAGTTGGGCAGGGGAACACCGGGGAGCTGTTTTTT

D gene: TRBD1
J gene: TRBJ1-2
clone size: -
V gene: TRBV2
CDR3 protein: CASGGTGDYGYTF
CDR3 DNA: TGTGCCAGCGGCGGGACAGGGGACTATGGCTACACCTTC

D gene: -
J gene: TRBJ2-1
clone size: -
V gene: TRBV30
CDR3 protein: CVWNNGRGKNEQFF
CDR3 DNA: TGTGTCTGGAACAATGGGCGGGGAAAGAATGAGCAGTTCTTC

D gene: -
J gene: TRBJ1-2
clone size: few
V gene: TRBV28
CDR3 protein: CASSEPTIRVGGYTF
CDR3 DNA: TGTGCCAGCAGCGAACCCACTATCAGGGTTGGGGGCTACACCTTC

D gene: -
J gene: TRBJ1-2
clone size: -
V gene: TRBV4-1
CDR3 protein: CASSQGIGAFRYGYTF
CDR3 DNA: TGCGCCAGCAGCCAAGGAATAGGGGCTTTTCGTTATGGCTACACCTTC

D gene: -
J gene: TRBJ2-7
clone size: -
V gene: TRBV5-1
CDR3 protein: CASSLGSPSSYEQYF
CDR3 DNA: TGCGCCAGCAGCTTGGGCAGCCCTAGCTCCTACGAGCAGTACTTC

D gene: -
J gene: TRBJ1-5
clone size: -
V gene: TRBV23-1
CDR3 protein: CASSQQDSFSNQPQHF
CDR3 DNA: TGCGCCAGCAGTCAACAGGACTCTTTTAGCAATCAGCCCCAGCATTTT

D gene: -
J gene: TRBJ2-7
clone size: -
V gene: TRBV2
CDR3 protein: CASSEQTYEQYF
CDR3 DNA: TGTGCCAGCAGTGAGCAGACCTACGAGCAGTACTTC

D gene: -
J gene: TRBJ1-1
clone size: few
V gene: TRBV27
CDR3 protein: CASSPEGRGTEAFF
CDR3 DNA: TGTGCCAGCAGTCCAGAAGGGAGAGGCACTGAAGCTTTCTTT

D gene: -
J gene: TRBJ2-2
clone size: -
V gene: TRBV15
CDR3 protein: CATSKADTGELFF
CDR3 DNA: TGTGCCACCAGCAAAGCTGATACCGGGGAGCTGTTTTTT

D gene: -
J gene: TRBJ1-2
clone size: -
V gene: TRBV2
CDR3 protein: CASSTDYGYTF
CDR3 DNA: TGTGCCAGCAGTACAGACTATGGCTACACCTTC

D gene: TRBD1
J gene: TRBJ1-2
clone size: -
V gene: TRBV6-5
CDR3 protein: CASSYDGTGYQGYTF
CDR3 DNA: TGTGCCAGCAGTTACGACGGGACAGGGTATCAGGGCTACACCTTC

D gene: -
J gene: TRBJ2-6
clone size: once
V gene: TRBV2
CDR3 protein: CASSEQLSGANVLTF
CDR3 DNA: TGTGCCAGCAGTGAGCAACTCTCTGGGGCCAACGTCCTGACTTTC